These 18 T cell receptor beta chains share one sample of origin, sequenced in a study of T cells in localized non-small cell lung cancer. The repertoire was sequenced with immunoSEQ multiplex PCR; TCRdb's copy has only in-frame clones and lacks some. The sample consists of thousands of clones, 15% of them appearing once. This specimen consisted of normal lung tissue next to the tumor, obtained before any cancer treatment. All receptors derive from a male donor aged 60 or older with stage II squamous cell lung carcinoma.

The J gene is TRBJ2-1, the V gene TRBV19; 8 bases line up with TRBD2. The CDR3 length is 14 residues. CDR1 LNHDA and CDR2 SQIVND come from the germline V gene (reference sequence). The V gene end was trimmed by 1 base and the J gene end by 6 bases; junction bases not matched to a gene: 2. The CDR3 coding sequence is TGTGCCAGTAGTATAGCGGGAGGGACCAATGAGCAGTTCTTC. As protein: CASSIAGGTNEQFF.

This clone has just a few counts. The chain uses TRBV6-8 and TRBJ2-3; 8 bases are shared with TRBD2. Germline-derived CDR1 and CDR2 are MNHGY and SAAAGT. V lost 2 bases and J lost 3; bases outside the gene matches: 7. The CDR3 is 16 residues long. CDR3 protein: CASSYGSGSGTDTQYF. The CDR3 nucleotides read TGTGCCAGCAGTTACGGGAGCGGGAGTGGAACAGATACGCAGTATTTT.

This clone showed up just a few times. The chain carries TRBV11-3 and TRBJ2-1; TRBD2 aligns across 10 bases. The V gene end was trimmed by 5 bases and the J gene end by 10 bases; junction bases not matched to a gene: 11. CDR1 SGHNT and CDR2 YENEEA come from the germline V gene. This CDR3 is built from 15 residues. The CDR3 loop is CASSPASGGLREQFF. The CDR3 DNA follows: TGTGCCAGCAGCCCGGCTAGCGGGGGTCTAAGGGAGCAGTTCTTC.

The chain employs TRBV28 and TRBJ1-1; weak D call: TRBD1 (6 bases). The CDR3 runs to 12 residues. Germline values: CDR1 MDHEN, CDR2 SYDVKM. Trimming took off 8 bases at V and 6 bases at J, with 13 bases between the two ends. CDR3 in DNA: TGTGCCAGCGGTCCGGGGGCCGCTGAAGCTTTCTTT. It specifies CASGPGAAEAFF.

The gene calls are TRBV10-3 and TRBJ1-2; no firm D call. Trimming shortened V by 2 bases and J by 6 bases, and 16 bases separated the two germline ends. Germline-derived CDR1 and CDR2 are ENHRY and SYGVKD. CDR3 length: 15 residues. CDR3 sequence reads: CAISELSAGAHGYTF. In DNA form, the CDR3 reads TGTGCCATCAGTGAGCTCTCCGCGGGAGCCCATGGCTACACCTTC.

This clone turned up a few times. The chain combines TRBV11-3 with TRBJ2-7, with D possibly being TRBD2 (5 bases). Germline V gene sequence: CDR1 SGHNT, CDR2 YENEEA. The CDR3 is 15 residues long. Between the trimmed V and J ends, which lost 6 bases and 3 bases, there was a span of 18 bases. The CDR3 nucleotides are TGTGCCAGCAGTTGGGAGCCCGGGCCAAGCTACGAGCAGTACTTC. Its protein product is CASSWEPGPSYEQYF. Full variable domain (missing parts from reference TRBV11-3 and TRBJ2-7): EAGVVQSPRYKIIEKKQPVAFWCNPISGHNTLYWYLQNLGQGPELLIRYENEEAVDDSQLPKDRFSAERLKGVDSTLKIQPAELGDSAVYLCASSWEPGPSYEQYFGPGTRLTVT.

The sample holds a few counts of this clone. The chain carries TRBV15 and TRBJ1-2; D is unresolved. The CDR3 is made up of 14 amino acids. V was trimmed by 3 bases and J by 0 bases, leaving 8 bases between them. In germline, CDR1 is LNHNV, CDR2 YYDKDF (reference sequence). CDR3 sequence: CATSSRRTNYGYTF. The CDR3 DNA follows: TGTGCCACCAGCAGTCGACGGACTAACTATGGCTACACCTTC.

V gene TRBV19 combines with J gene TRBJ2-2; 7 bases line up with TRBD1. The CDR3 is 17 amino acids. The germline V gene encodes CDR1 LNHDA and CDR2 SQIVND (reference sequence). V lost 0 bases, J lost 3 bases, and 7 bases stayed unmatched. The CDR3 DNA reads as TGTGCCAGTAGTATAGATCCCGGACAGGTATACACCGGGGAGCTGTTTTTT. It translates to CASSIDPGQVYTGELFF.

This clone was recorded a few times. The rearrangement uses TRBV7-5 and TRBJ2-7; TRBD2, the D gene given by the table, was not confirmed from the DNA. TRBV7-5 is noted as a pseudogene. The CDR3 runs to 14 residues. The CDR3, as DNA: TGTGCCAGCAGCTCCCCACTGGTTAACTACGAGCAGTACTTC. This codes for CASSSPLVNYEQYF.

This clone is medium-sized. The genes are TRBV11-3 and TRBJ1-5, with 7 positions matching TRBD1. CDR1 is SGHNT, CDR2 YENEEA, per germline. The CDR3 runs to 14 residues. Germline trimming cut 5 bases from V and 4 bases from J; bases unmatched to any gene: 5. In DNA, the CDR3 is TGTGCCAGCAGCCAGGGGGGATCGAATCAGCCCCAGCATTTT. As protein: CASSQGGSNQPQHF.

This clone came up many times. CDR3 in DNA: TGTGCCAGCAGCCCAGACAGGGGCGGTTTCAACGAGCAGTACTTC. Protein product: CASSPDRGGFNEQYF. The gene calls are TRBV11-3 and TRBJ2-7; 8 bases agree with TRBD1. V trimming: 5 bases; J trimming: 5 bases; junction bases outside the gene matches: 11. Germline V gene sequence: CDR1 SGHNT, CDR2 YENEEA. This CDR3 region has 15 residues.

This clone was observed a few times. At one end, the junction sequence differs from germline, possibly due to a read error. The chain recombines TRBV6-8 with TRBJ1-2, with 11 bases that match TRBD1. The CDR3 spans 17 residues. Germline CDR1 is MNHGY and CDR2 is SAAAGT. The CDR3 DNA follows: TGTGCCATCAGTAGGACAGGGGGCGTTTCGGTCAGTGATGGCTACACCTTC. It encodes CAISRTGGVSVSDGYTF.

The chain employs TRBV14 and TRBJ1-2; TRBD1 aligns across 7 bases. Germline V gene data show CDR1 as SGHDN and CDR2 as FVKESK. The CDR3 spans 14 residues. With V trimmed by 3 bases and J by 2 bases, 3 bases remained unmatched. DNA for the CDR3: TGTGCCAGCAGCCACGCGGACAGGAACTATGGCTACACCTTC. It encodes CASSHADRNYGYTF.

This clone came up a few times. The V call is TRBV28, the J call TRBJ2-7; 13 bases match TRBD2. This CDR3 has 17 residues. J gave up 2 bases and V 5 bases, and 9 bases lay outside the gene matches. Germline V gene lookup returns CDR1 MDHEN and CDR2 SYDVKM. CDR3 in amino acids: CASSPRHGLAGAYEQYF. CDR3 DNA sequence: TGTGCCAGCAGTCCGAGACATGGACTAGCGGGAGCCTACGAGCAGTACTTC.

This clone is termed medium-sized. V and J are TRBV11-3 and TRBJ2-5; D possibly corresponds to TRBD1 (6 bases). V lost 5 bases and J lost 6, with 16 bases in between. The germline V gene has CDR1 SGHNT and CDR2 YENEEA. This CDR3 region has 14 residues. CDR3 in DNA: TGTGCCAGCAGCCCAGGAACAGGGACACAGACCCAGTACTTC. Amino acid sequence: CASSPGTGTQTQYF.

The J gene is TRBJ1-2, the V gene TRBV18; a weak D match, TRBD1 (6 bases). V lost 5 bases to trimming and J lost 4 bases, with 14 bases between them. The length of the CDR3 is 14 residues. CDR1 KGHSH and CDR2 LQKENI come from the germline V gene. The CDR3 bases are TGTGCCAGCTCAACCGAGGACAGTCCCTATGGCTACACCTTC. Its translation: CASSTEDSPYGYTF.

This clone has more than one count but fewer than ten. The gene calls are TRBV11-3 and TRBJ2-7; D ambiguous. The CDR3 consists of 14 residues. Trimming removed 0 bases at V and 5 bases at J, with 11 bases between. The germline CDR1 and CDR2 sequences are SGHNT and YENEEA. The CDR3 sequence is CASSLDDMGHEQYF. The CDR3 coding sequence is TGTGCCAGCAGCTTAGATGATATGGGCCACGAGCAGTACTTC.

The chain couples TRBV19 to TRBJ1-5; D is unresolved. Germline-derived CDR1 and CDR2 are LNHDA and SQIVND (reference sequence). Between the trimmed V and J ends, which lost 7 bases and 4 bases, there was a span of 11 bases. CDR3 length: 13 amino acids. For the CDR3, the DNA is TGTGCCAGTAAGGGAAGGGCGAATCAGCCCCAGCATTTT. This sequence encodes CASKGRANQPQHF. Full variable domain (outside the CDR3, taken from reference TRBV19 and TRBJ1-5): DGGITQSPKYLFRKEGQNVTLSCEQNLNHDAMYWYRQDPGQGLRLIYYSQIVNDFQKGDIAEGYSVSREKKESFPLTVTSAQKNPTAFYLCASKGRANQPQHFGDGTRLSIL.